These T cell receptor beta chains were read from a single sample in a study of blood T cell repertoires in COVID-19. Sequenced by immunoSEQ multiplex PCR; TCRdb stores in-frame clones only, minus some. The sample yields over 30,000 clones, less than 95% seen once. Sequencing input: peripheral blood. These receptors came from an older man with acute or convalescent COVID-19. Both conserved end residues are part of each CDR3. D genes are given only for firm matches. Size tells how often a clone was seen (once, few, many) or the class of an expanded clone, and some rows leave it out.

D gene | J gene | clone size | V gene | CDR3 DNA | CDR3 protein
- | TRBJ1-6 | - | TRBV18 | TGTGCCAGCTCACTTAGTCCCAATTATAATTCACCCCTCCACTTT | CASSLSPNYNSPLHF
- | TRBJ1-1 | - | TRBV9 | TGTGCCAGCAGCCGCTTCGGTGCGAACACTGAAGCTTTCTTT | CASSRFGANTEAFF
- | TRBJ2-2 | - | TRBV5-1 | TGCGCCAGCAGTGGGAGCTTGAACACCGGGGAGCTGTTTTTT | CASSGSLNTGELFF
- | TRBJ2-3 | - | TRBV10-3 | TGTGCCATCAGTGACGGTGAAACAGATACGCAGTATTTT | CAISDGETDTQYF
TRBD2 | TRBJ2-1 | - | TRBV7-2 | TGTGCCAGCAGCTTTAGCGGGGGGGCCGATGAGCAGTTCTTC | CASSFSGGADEQFF
TRBD2 | TRBJ2-7 | once | TRBV7-6 | TGTGCCAGCAGCTCAGGGGGGGGACTAGCTGGCGAGCAGTACTTC | CASSSGGGLAGEQYF
- | TRBJ2-3 | - | TRBV19 | TGTGCCAGTAGACCAGGGGGCACAGATACGCAGTATTTT | CASRPGGTDTQYF
- | TRBJ2-5 | - | TRBV20-1 | TGCACCTCGGGTTTCCAAGAGACCCAGTACTTC | CTSGFQETQYF
- | TRBJ1-5 | - | TRBV18 | TGTGCCAGCTCACCAGGTGTTGCGGGCAATCAGCCCCAGCATTTT | CASSPGVAGNQPQHF
- | TRBJ1-1 | few | TRBV5-1 | TGCGCCAGCAGCTTGGGTTACGAGGGTGGGGCTTTCTTT | CASSLGYEGGAFF
- | TRBJ1-5 | - | TRBV4-1 | TGCGCCAGCAGCCAAGATCAAGCGGGCAATCAGCCCCAGCATTTT | CASSQDQAGNQPQHF
- | TRBJ2-3 | - | TRBV7-8 | TGTGCCAGCTCCTATGCGAGTGGCACAGATACGCAGTATTTT | CASSYASGTDTQYF
- | TRBJ1-1 | - | TRBV3-1/TRBV3-2 | TGTGCCAGCGCTACCACCGGTTACAACACTGAAGCTTTCTTT | CASATTGYNTEAFF
- | TRBJ2-5 | - | TRBV11-2 | TGTGCCAGCAGACCGTACGGGGCAGGGGAACAAGAGACCCAGTACTTC | CASRPYGAGEQETQYF
- | TRBJ2-7 | - | TRBV7-7 | TGTGCCAGCAGCTTAGGAGTGGAGAGCTCCTACGAGCAGTACTTC | CASSLGVESSYEQYF
- | TRBJ1-1 | - | TRBV30 | TGTGCCTGGAGGGGAGACCCGAGGGACACTGAAGCTTTCTTT | CAWRGDPRDTEAFF
- | TRBJ1-5 | few | TRBV7-9 | TGTGCCAGCAGCTTAACGGGTTTGGGCAATCAGCCCCAGCATTTT | CASSLTGLGNQPQHF
TRBD1 | TRBJ1-5 | - | TRBV9 | TGTGCCAGCAGCGAAGGGGGCCAATTCAATCAGCCCCAGCATTTT | CASSEGGQFNQPQHF
TRBD2 | TRBJ2-3 | - | TRBV5-1 | TGCGCCAGCAGCTTGGGACTAGCGGGGGCCACCACAGATACGCAGTATTTT | CASSLGLAGATTDTQYF
- | TRBJ2-5 | once | TRBV28 | TGTGCCAGCACCCTAAGGGCAGGGAGGGAGACCCAGTACTTC | CASTLRAGRETQYF
TRBD1 | TRBJ1-1 | - | TRBV6-5 | TGTGCCAGCACCACCCGGGACAGGGAAGGGGCAGCTTTCTTT | CASTTRDREGAAFF
TRBD1 | TRBJ1-1 | - | TRBV2 | TGTGCCAGCAGTGCACAGGGGGCGACTGAAGCTTTCTTT | CASSAQGATEAFF
TRBD2 | TRBJ2-3 | - | TRBV14 | TGTGCCAGCAGCCCCGGGGGGGCCCTTAGAACAGATACGCAGTATTTT | CASSPGGALRTDTQYF
TRBD1 | TRBJ1-6 | - | TRBV27 | TGTGCCAGCAACCGACAGGGACTGAGTTCACCCCTCCACTTT | CASNRQGLSSPLHF
- | TRBJ1-5 | - | TRBV5-1 | TGCGCCAGCAGCATCGACGGCGGGTATAATAAGCCCCAGCATTTT | CASSIDGGYNKPQHF
TRBD1 | TRBJ2-7 | few | TRBV7-9 | TGTGCCAGCAGCTTAGGGAGGGGACAGGGTATGGGCGAGCAGTACTTC | CASSLGRGQGMGEQYF
- | TRBJ1-1 | few | TRBV2 | TGTGCCAGCAGCCCCGAGGCACCCCCGGCTGAAGCTTTCTTT | CASSPEAPPAEAFF
TRBD2 | TRBJ2-2 | - | TRBV5-6 | TGTGCCAGCAGCTTCAGACGGGGAGGGGCCGGGGAGCTGTTTTTT | CASSFRRGGAGELFF
TRBD1 | TRBJ1-5 | - | TRBV12-3/TRBV12-4 | TGTGCCAGCAGTCTCACAGGGGCTCAGCCCCAGCATTTT | CASSLTGAQPQHF
- | TRBJ1-3 | few | TRBV28 | TGTGCCAGCAGTCTTGACGTCCTGACTACAGGAAACACCATATATTTT | CASSLDVLTTGNTIYF
TRBD1 | TRBJ1-5 | few | TRBV28 | TGTGCCAGCAGTTTACCCGGGACAGGGAGGAAGCCCCAGCATTTT | CASSLPGTGRKPQHF
TRBD1 | TRBJ1-6 | once | TRBV10-3 | TGTGCCATCAGTGGGGGCGACAGGGATCACCTGAGCTCCTATAATTCACCCCTCCACTTT | CAISGGDRDHLSSYNSPLHF
TRBD2 | TRBJ2-2 | - | TRBV5-1 | TGCGCCAGCCAGGCGGGGGGGAACACCGGGGAGCTGTTTTTT | CASQAGGNTGELFF
TRBD1 | TRBJ2-5 | once | TRBV28 | TGTGCCAGCATACCGACAGGGGTCCTGGAGACCCAGTACTTC | CASIPTGVLETQYF
TRBD1 | TRBJ1-2 | once | TRBV19 | TGTGCCACCAAACAGGGGGCGGAGGGCTACACCTTC | CATKQGAEGYTF
TRBD1 | TRBJ1-1 | - | TRBV2 | TGTGCCAGCAGTTTTACAGGGGGGAACACTGAAGCTTTCTTT | CASSFTGGNTEAFF
- | TRBJ2-6 | - | TRBV9 | TGTGCCAGCAGCGTAGGAGGGTCTGGGGCCAACGTCCTGACTTTC | CASSVGGSGANVLTF
TRBD2 | TRBJ2-7 | - | TRBV2 | TGTGCCAGCAGTGGGCTAGCGGGGGGCAAAAACTACGAGCAGTACTTC | CASSGLAGGKNYEQYF
- | TRBJ2-3 | - | TRBV11-2 | TGTGCCAGCAGCGCCCCGGGTTCCACAGATACGCAGTATTTT | CASSAPGSTDTQYF
- | TRBJ2-1 | - | TRBV29-1 | TGCAGCGTTCAAACCTACAATGAGCAGTTCTTC | CSVQTYNEQFF
- | TRBJ1-2 | - | TRBV24-1 | TGTGCCACCAGTGATCGAGGGGGCTATGGCTACACCTTC | CATSDRGGYGYTF
- | TRBJ2-2 | - | TRBV6-5 | TGTGCCAGCCCCGGGAGAGGGTCCGGGGCCGGGGAGCTGTTTTTT | CASPGRGSGAGELFF
TRBD1 | TRBJ2-5 | - | TRBV2 | TGTGCCAGCAGTGGGGACAGGGGGCGGGAGACCCAGTACTTC | CASSGDRGRETQYF